A single count supports the clone carrying this T cell receptor beta chain. Its antigen is unidentified. The junction differs from germline at one of its ends, possibly a read error. This sample was included in a study of cytomegalovirus exposure and HLA in healthy donors. Notes on the study in general: The study found most TCR sequences rare, yet found some public TCRs in many donors. Associated with cytomegalovirus, according to the listing, were 150 to 200 TCR beta chains. Later analysis suggested links between common viral pathogens and several top significant clusters.

Researchers ran the PCR with 60 Vbeta and 13 Jbeta primers. Assay: immunoSEQ multiplex PCR; the TCRdb copy retains only in-frame clones and omits some. The sample holds some 110,000 clones; about 59% are singletons and the top ten take roughly 9%. The V gene's germline CDR1 is SEHNR and CDR2 FQNEAQ (reference sequence). The CDR3 is 18 amino acids. The chain uses TRBV7-9 and TRBJ1-1; 11 bases line up with TRBD1. The TCR sequence derives from a woman aged 40 to 50 in good health and CMV-seropositive. Sequenced: PBMCs. Written as DNA, the CDR3 is TGTTCCAGCAACCGGCTTATGGACAGGGGGCAAGTGGGGACTGAAGCTTTCTTT. Its translation is CSSNRLMDRGQVGTEAFF.